Listed below are T cell receptor beta chains from one sample, sequenced in a study of Ad26.COV2.S vaccination and SARS-CoV-2 variants. This table comes from immunoSEQ multiplex PCR, and its TCRdb copy is limited to in-frame clones, with some not included. The table includes a few hundred thousand clones, about nine tenths detected once. Sequencing used peripheral blood, obtained in a trial of Ad26.COV2.S vaccine versus placebo. Receptors were obtained from a person between 18 and 59 years old who received the Ad26.COV2.S COVID-19 vaccine or a placebo. Each CDR3 is given with its conserved first and last residue. A D gene is named only where the DNA matches it firmly. The listing skips clone size in some rows; elsewhere it reads once, few, many or a size class.

TRBV24-1	TRBD1	NA	TRBJ1-5	CATSTRDRRQPQHF	TGTGCCACCAGTACCCGGGACAGGCGCCAGCCCCAGCATTTT
TRBV5-1	TRBD2	NA	TRBJ2-7	CASSSSGGAREQYF	TGCGCCAGCAGCTCGAGCGGGGGGGCTCGCGAGCAGTACTTC
TRBV7-6	TRBD1	NA	TRBJ2-6	CASTTPVGAGQGGANVLTF	TGTGCCAGCACCACCCCGGTTGGCGCTGGACAGGGGGGGGCCAACGTCCTGACTTTC
TRBV12-3/TRBV12-4	NA	NA	TRBJ1-2	CASNRPSGNGYTF	TGTGCCAGCAACCGGCCTTCTGGGAATGGCTACACCTTC
TRBV28	TRBD1	NA	TRBJ1-5	CASSLTGQGNQPQHF	TGTGCCAGCAGTTTAACGGGACAGGGGAATCAGCCCCAGCATTTT
TRBV19	NA	NA	TRBJ2-1	CASSSRQRNNEQFF	TGTGCCAGTAGTTCCCGGCAACGCAACAATGAGCAGTTCTTC
TRBV7-9	NA	NA	TRBJ2-7	CASSAGQLPVYEQYF	TGTGCCAGCAGCGCCGGACAGCTGCCGGTGTACGAGCAGTACTTC
TRBV6-2/TRBV6-3	TRBD2	NA	TRBJ2-7	CASSYFTSGGSSYEQYF	TGTGCCAGCAGTTACTTTACTAGCGGGGGGTCTTCCTACGAGCAGTACTTC
TRBV7-9	NA	NA	TRBJ1-4	CASSLTGPNEKLFF	TGTGCCAGCAGCTTAACAGGTCCTAATGAAAAACTGTTTTTT
TRBV18	NA	NA	TRBJ2-5	CASSPNISPGETQYF	TGTGCCAGCTCACCAAACATTTCGCCTGGAGAGACCCAGTACTTC
TRBV3-1/TRBV3-2	TRBD1	NA	TRBJ1-1	CASSFRGLVNTEAFF	TGTGCCAGCAGCTTCAGGGGGCTCGTGAACACTGAAGCTTTCTTT
TRBV4-3	NA	NA	TRBJ2-7	CASSQDSTAAGTSTYEQYF	TGCGCCAGCAGCCAAGATTCCACCGCTGCCGGGACAAGTACCTACGAGCAGTACTTC
TRBV4-3	NA	NA	TRBJ2-4	CASSQEVAKNIQYF	TGCGCCAGCAGCCAAGAAGTAGCCAAAAACATTCAGTACTTC
TRBV9	NA	NA	TRBJ2-2	CASSVSGTGELFF	TGTGCCAGCAGCGTATCAGGGACCGGGGAGCTGTTTTTT
TRBV30	TRBD1	NA	TRBJ1-2	CAWSTLTGSIGGYTF	TGTGCCTGGAGTACATTGACAGGGTCCATCGGCGGCTACACCTTC
TRBV4-3	NA	NA	TRBJ1-5	CASSQDWGGYSNQPQHF	TGCGCCAGCAGCCAAGATTGGGGGGGTTATAGCAATCAGCCCCAGCATTTT
TRBV28	NA	NA	TRBJ2-6	CASTFSGANVLTF	TGTGCCAGCACTTTCTCTGGGGCCAACGTCCTGACTTTC
TRBV18	TRBD2	NA	TRBJ2-3	CASSPQRGSTDTQYF	TGTGCCAGCTCACCACAGCGGGGGAGCACAGATACGCAGTATTTT
TRBV27	NA	NA	TRBJ1-1	CASSLGPDTEAFF	TGTGCCAGCAGTTTGGGACCGGACACTGAAGCTTTCTTT
TRBV4-3	NA	NA	TRBJ1-3	CASSQDLVRISGNTIYF	TGCGCCAGCAGCCAAGATCTGGTGCGGATCTCTGGAAACACCATATATTTT
TRBV6-5	NA	few	TRBJ1-6	CASRGSTGDSPLHF	TGTGCCAGCAGAGGGTCAACTGGGGATTCACCCCTCCACTTT
TRBV19	TRBD1	few	TRBJ1-1	CASSLWTGGTEAFF	TGTGCCAGTAGTCTCTGGACAGGGGGCACTGAAGCTTTCTTT
TRBV19	TRBD1	few	TRBJ1-5	CASSTQGAHQPQHF	TGTGCCAGTAGTACACAGGGGGCTCACCAGCCCCAGCATTTT
TRBV2	NA	NA	TRBJ1-1	CASSRSHSEAFF	TGTGCCAGCAGTAGAAGCCATAGTGAAGCTTTCTTT
TRBV27	TRBD1	NA	TRBJ2-5	CASSLLTGAQETQYF	TGTGCCAGCAGTTTATTGACAGGGGCCCAAGAGACCCAGTACTTC
TRBV7-2	NA	NA	TRBJ2-1	CASSSGRYNEQFF	TGTGCCAGCAGCTCGGGACGGTACAATGAGCAGTTCTTC
TRBV6-2/TRBV6-3	NA	NA	TRBJ2-7	CASSYSGLARDEQYF	TGTGCCAGCAGTTACTCGGGGCTAGCCAGGGACGAGCAGTACTTC
TRBV20-1	NA	NA	TRBJ1-2	CSASRAYGYTF	TGCAGTGCTAGCAGGGCCTATGGCTACACCTTC
TRBV2	NA	few	TRBJ1-5	CASSESSGYQPQHF	TGTGCCAGCAGTGAAAGTTCAGGGTATCAGCCCCAGCATTTT
TRBV19	NA	NA	TRBJ1-5	CASSIITGNQPQHF	TGTGCCAGTAGTATTATCACAGGCAATCAGCCCCAGCATTTT
TRBV24-1	NA	NA	TRBJ2-1	CATSDFGATYNEQFF	TGTGCCACCAGTGATTTTGGGGCTACCTACAATGAGCAGTTCTTC
TRBV30	NA	NA	TRBJ1-4	CAWSVGGVKREKLFF	TGTGCCTGGAGTGTCGGGGGGGTCAAGCGAGAAAAACTGTTTTTT
TRBV27	NA	NA	TRBJ1-5	CASSLGPNQPQHF	TGTGCCAGCAGTTTGGGCCCCAATCAGCCCCAGCATTTT
TRBV6-5	TRBD2	NA	TRBJ2-1	CASSLTSGGNYEQFF	TGTGCCAGCAGTTTAACTAGCGGGGGCAACTATGAGCAGTTCTTC
TRBV27	NA	once	TRBJ2-3	CASSLGYVSTDTQYF	TGTGCCAGCAGTCTAGGGTACGTTAGCACAGATACGCAGTATTTT
TRBV2	TRBD1	NA	TRBJ1-2	CASRGTVRVYGYTF	TGTGCCAGCCGGGGGACAGTGAGGGTCTATGGCTACACCTTC
TRBV5-1	NA	NA	TRBJ1-3	CASSLDSQGRNGNTIYF	TGCGCCAGCAGCTTGGATTCCCAGGGAAGGAACGGAAACACCATATATTTT
TRBV19	NA	NA	TRBJ1-2	CASTEQGYGYTF	TGTGCCAGTACTGAACAGGGCTATGGCTACACCTTC
TRBV4-3	NA	NA	TRBJ1-4	CASNVGLDEKLFF	TGCGCCAGTAACGTAGGGTTGGATGAAAAACTGTTTTTT
TRBV7-2	NA	NA	TRBJ1-2	CASSLADRVYGYTF	TGTGCCAGCAGCTTAGCGGACCGGGTCTATGGCTACACCTTC
TRBV4-3	TRBD2	NA	TRBJ2-2	CASSRSPGGGTNTGELFF	TGCGCCAGCAGCCGCAGCCCTGGCGGGGGGACTAACACCGGGGAGCTGTTTTTT
TRBV27	NA	NA	TRBJ2-7	CASSLLPLGSYEQYF	TGTGCCAGCTCCCTGCTACCCCTGGGCTCCTACGAGCAGTACTTC
TRBV5-1	NA	NA	TRBJ1-1	CASSLQGNTEAFF	TGCGCCAGCAGCTTGCAAGGGAACACTGAAGCTTTCTTT
TRBV9	TRBD1	NA	TRBJ2-7	CASSVGQGAYEQYF	TGTGCCAGCAGCGTAGGACAGGGGGCTTACGAGCAGTACTTC
TRBV6-1	TRBD1	NA	TRBJ1-1	CASSRGQENTEAFF	TGTGCCAGCAGTCGGGGACAGGAGAACACTGAAGCTTTCTTT
TRBV10-1	NA	NA	TRBJ2-1	CASSESRAAYNEQFF	TGCGCCAGCAGTGAGTCAAGGGCCGCCTACAATGAGCAGTTCTTC
TRBV29-1	NA	NA	TRBJ2-5	CSVGPSEGTQYF	TGCAGCGTTGGCCCTTCCGAGGGGACCCAGTACTTC
TRBV28	NA	NA	TRBJ1-2	CASSLPGNYGYTF	TGTGCCAGCAGTTTGCCGGGGAACTATGGCTACACCTTC
TRBV6-5	NA	NA	TRBJ1-2	CASTLGHAGPYGYTF	TGTGCCAGCACCCTGGGACACGCAGGGCCCTATGGCTACACCTTC
TRBV9	NA	NA	TRBJ2-1	CASSVASYNEQFF	TGTGCCAGCAGCGTAGCTTCCTACAATGAGCAGTTCTTC
TRBV27	TRBD1	NA	TRBJ2-7	CASRRTGGSYEQYF	TGTGCCAGCAGACGGACAGGCGGATCTTACGAGCAGTACTTC
TRBV4-3	TRBD1	NA	TRBJ1-3	CASSQDRWRGPGNTIYF	TGCGCCAGCAGCCAAGATAGGTGGAGGGGGCCTGGAAACACCATATATTTT
TRBV7-9	TRBD1	NA	TRBJ1-6	CASSQTGGRISSPLHF	TGTGCCAGCAGTCAAACAGGGGGCCGTATTAGTTCACCCCTCCACTTT
TRBV10-3	TRBD2	NA	TRBJ2-7	CAISEEAGGQYEQYF	TGTGCCATCAGTGAGGAAGCGGGGGGGCAATACGAGCAGTACTTC
TRBV18	NA	NA	TRBJ1-1	CASSPGVNTEAFF	TGTGCCAGCTCACCAGGGGTGAACACTGAAGCTTTCTTT
TRBV5-1	NA	once	TRBJ2-2	CASSLWPSGAGYTGELFF	TGCGCCAGCAGCTTATGGCCATCGGGCGCGGGTTACACCGGGGAGCTGTTTTTT
TRBV12-3/TRBV12-4	NA	NA	TRBJ2-7	CASSAIDGYEQYF	TGTGCCAGCAGCGCCATAGACGGTTACGAGCAGTACTTC
TRBV7-2	NA	NA	TRBJ2-1	CASSLGLSSYNEQFF	TGTGCCAGCAGCTTAGGATTAAGCTCCTACAATGAGCAGTTCTTC
TRBV5-1	NA	NA	TRBJ1-4	CASRGGFRDEKLFF	TGCGCCAGCAGGGGGGGTTTCCGAGATGAAAAACTGTTTTTT